The 16 T cell receptor beta chains in this list originate from one sample, sequenced in a study of T cell changes during pregnancy in multiple sclerosis. TCRdb's copy holds only in-frame clones and misses some; the assay was immunoSEQ multiplex PCR. In the table there are 73,000 or so clones, roughly nine tenths of which are singletons. This material consisted of peripheral blood, taken after pregnancy. The receptors originated from a female donor in good health, enrolled as a control in a pregnancy study.

The chain carries TRBV25-1 and TRBJ1-1; D gene ambiguous. V was pared by 4 bases and J by 3 bases, with 18 bases between. The germline gives CDR1 MGHDK, CDR2 SYGVNS. This CDR3 is 16 amino acids long. The CDR3 DNA follows: TGTGCCAGCAGTGTGGCACTCCCCCCCCGGGACACTGAAGCTTTCTTT. Translated: CASSVALPPRDTEAFF.

V gene TRBV19 combines with J gene TRBJ1-2; the match to TRBD1 covers 7 bases. V shed 4 bases and J 3 bases; nucleotides not matched to a gene: 5. This CDR3 is built from 14 residues. The germline CDR1 and CDR2 sequences are LNHDA and SQIVND (reference sequence). This CDR3 is CASSTQGRYYGYTF. The CDR3 nucleotides are TGTGCCAGTAGTACACAGGGGCGTTACTATGGCTACACCTTC. Full variable domain (remainder filled in from reference TRBV19 and TRBJ1-2): DGGITQSPKYLFRKEGQNVTLSCEQNLNHDAMYWYRQDPGQGLRLIYYSQIVNDFQKGDIAEGYSVSREKKESFPLTVTSAQKNPTAFYLCASSTQGRYYGYTFGSGTRLTVV.

The rearrangement uses TRBV15 and TRBJ1-1, with D unclear. The length of the CDR3 is 14 residues. V lost 5 bases to trimming and J lost 7 bases, with 17 bases between them. The germline gives CDR1 LNHNV, CDR2 YYDKDF (reference sequence). Here the CDR3 reads CATSVSQTAGEAFF. The CDR3 DNA reads as TGTGCCACCAGCGTAAGTCAGACCGCGGGTGAAGCTTTCTTT.

In regard to this clone: Distinct nucleotide sequences in the sample also encode this CDR3. The chain employs TRBV5-4 and TRBJ1-1; D perhaps matches TRBD1 (5 bases). From germline, CDR1 is SGHNT and CDR2 YYREEE (reference sequence). V was shortened by 0 bases and J by 1 base, with 7 bases between the two germline ends. The CDR3 sequence is 14 residues long. Here the CDR3 DNA reads TGTGCCAGCAGCTTGGCGGGGGGGAACACTGAAGCTTTCTTT. It yields the protein CASSLAGGNTEAFF.

The chain employs TRBV30 and TRBJ2-1, with D possibly being TRBD2 (7 bases). The CDR3 loop spans 15 amino acids. The germline CDR1 and CDR2 sequences are GTSNPN and SVGIG (reference sequence). Deletions cut 4 bases from V and 6 bases from J, with 19 bases between. CDR3 region: CAWTPPGGRVNEQFF. CDR3 coding DNA: TGTGCCTGGACCCCGCCGGGGGGCAGGGTCAATGAGCAGTTCTTC.

This chain links TRBV20-1 with TRBJ2-5; the D is unclear. Germline-derived CDR1 and CDR2 are DFQATT and SNEGSKA (reference sequence). The CDR3 covers 11 residues. V was clipped by 6 bases and J by 2 bases, with 7 bases between them. This CDR3 is CSALQQETQYF. The CDR3 nucleotides are TGCAGTGCGTTACAACAAGAGACCCAGTACTTC.

This clone showed up just once. The rearrangement uses TRBV19 and TRBJ1-1; 11 nucleotides match TRBD1. The CDR3 has 16 amino acids. Germline V gene lookup returns CDR1 LNHDA and CDR2 SQIVND (reference sequence). J was trimmed by 4 bases and V by 6 bases; bases with no gene match: 10. The CDR3 DNA is TGTGCCAGTAGGGGAGGGACAGGGGGTAGAGGCACTGAAGCTTTCTTT. This gives the protein CASRGGTGGRGTEAFF.

V gene TRBV7-9 combines with J gene TRBJ1-3; possible D gene TRBD1, 5 bases. CDR1 and CDR2 (germline): SEHNR, FQNEAQ (reference sequence). Deletions cut 5 bases from V and 3 bases from J, with 14 bases between. The CDR3 has 15 residues. CDR3 sequence: CASSPHKDSGNTIYF. In DNA form, the CDR3 reads TGTGCCAGCAGCCCCCACAAAGACAGTGGAAACACCATATATTTT.

The rearrangement uses TRBV5-1 and TRBJ1-5; D possibly corresponds to TRBD1 (6 bases). Germline CDR1 SGHRS, CDR2 YFSETQ. The CDR3 spans 13 residues. Trimming took 10 bases from V and 5 from J, leaving 16 bases between them. The CDR3 nucleotides are TGCGCCCGAGACGCGGGGGCGCATCAGCCCCAGCATTTT. Amino acid sequence: CARDAGAHQPQHF.

V and J are TRBV10-3 and TRBJ1-5, with 7 bases identical to TRBD1. The CDR3 has 14 amino acids. From germline, CDR1 is ENHRY and CDR2 SYGVKD. The V and J ends lost 8 bases and 0 bases, in that order; junction bases with no gene match: 4. The CDR3: CAIGTAGSNQPQHF. CDR3 in DNA: TGTGCCATCGGGACAGCGGGTAGCAATCAGCCCCAGCATTTT.

J is TRBJ2-7 and V is TRBV30; TRBD2 agrees at 7 bases. With 1 base clipped from V and 3 bases from J, the junction kept 3 bases outside the gene matches. From germline, CDR1 is GTSNPN and CDR2 SVGIG (reference sequence). The CDR3 is 13 amino acids. The CDR3: CAWSGRGIYEQYF. Here the CDR3 DNA reads TGTGCCTGGAGTGGGCGGGGGATCTACGAGCAGTACTTC. Looking up the rest from reference TRBV30 and TRBJ2-7 gives the full variable domain: SQTIHQWPATLVQPVGSPLSLECTVEGTSNPNLYWYRQAAGRGLQLLFYSVGIGQISSEVPQNLSASRPQDRQFILSSKKLLLSDSGFYLCAWSGRGIYEQYFGPGTRLTVT.

The gene calls are TRBV7-2 and TRBJ2-2; TRBD1 matches 7 bases. Germline V CDR1 and CDR2: SGHTA, FQGNSA. V was clipped by 4 bases and J by 1 base; unmatched bases: 3. The CDR3 extends over 15 amino acids. CDR3 DNA sequence: TGTGCCAGCAGCTCCAGACAGGGGAACACCGGGGAGCTGTTTTTT. This gives the protein CASSSRQGNTGELFF.

This clone was counted a few times. J is TRBJ1-1 and V is TRBV25-1; D possibly corresponds to TRBD1 (6 bases). Between the trimmed V and J ends, which lost 4 bases and 1 base, there was a span of 7 bases. The CDR3 runs to 13 residues. Germline V gene lookup returns CDR1 MGHDK and CDR2 SYGVNS. The CDR3 region is CASSGGGNTEAFF. The CDR3 coding sequence is TGTGCCAGCAGTGGAGGGGGGAACACTGAAGCTTTCTTT. Variable domain in full (rest from reference TRBV25-1 and TRBJ1-1): EADIYQTPRYLVIGTGKKITLECSQTMGHDKMYWYQQDPGMELHLIHYSYGVNSTEKGDLSSESTVSRIRTEHFPLTLESARPSHTSQYLCASSGGGNTEAFFGQGTRLTVV.

The rearrangement joins TRBV7-7 to TRBJ2-5; TRBD1 agrees at 8 bases. Germline V gives CDR1 SSHAT, CDR2 FNYEAQ (reference sequence). The CDR3 covers 13 residues. The junction had 0 bases not matched to a gene; V was cut back by 1 base and J by 5 bases. The CDR3 coding sequence is TGTGCCAGCAGCTTAGACAGGGGGGAGACCCAGTACTTC. Its protein is CASSLDRGETQYF.

The sample holds a few counts of this clone. This chain uses TRBV2 with TRBJ2-1, with TRBD2 identical over 8 bases. Germline V gene sequence: CDR1 SNHLY, CDR2 FYNNEI. This CDR3 is 14 amino acids long. V shed 7 bases, J shed 7 bases, and the junction held 9 bases outside the gene matches. In DNA form, the CDR3 reads TGTGCCAGCACGAAAGCGGGAGCGGGGAATGAGCAGTTCTTC. It is translated as CASTKAGAGNEQFF.

The chain uses TRBV4-1 and TRBJ2-6; tentative D call: TRBD1 (6 bases). The CDR3 is 19 residues long. V was pared by 0 bases and J by 0 bases, with 15 bases between. Germline V gives CDR1 MGHRA, CDR2 YSYEKL. The CDR3 nucleotides are TGCGCCAGCAGCCAAGATCGAGCGGACAGAGTCTCTGGGGCCAACGTCCTGACTTTC. It yields the protein CASSQDRADRVSGANVLTF.